These 9 T cell receptor beta chains were all obtained from the same sample, sequenced in a study of blood T cells in healthy people across ages. The authors ran a second PCR of 7 to 11 cycles using a sample-barcoded 5' primer and a J-beta primer mix. MiXCR was run by TCRdb on the 5' RACE reads, yielding one entry per CDR3 protein. The repertoire consists of 650,000 to 700,000 distinct CDR3 sequences, with about 30% occurring once and the leading ten covering approximately 15%. The source material was blood. Source of these receptors: a woman older than 75 in good health.

The chain joins TRBV4-2 to TRBJ2-1; 8 nucleotides align to TRBD2. The CDR3 extends over 18 amino acids. The germline V gene has CDR1 LGHNA and CDR2 YNFKEQ. The V and J ends lost 4 bases and 2 bases, in that order; junction bases with no gene match: 13. Here the CDR3 DNA reads TGTGCCAGCAGCCCTTTTGGCGCGGGGGGCGGGGCCTACAATGAGCAGTTCTTC. Encoded protein: CASSPFGAGGGAYNEQFF.

Concerning this clonotype: A much larger clone lies one base from this, so it may be a read error. This chain joins TRBV6-2 or TRBV6-3 and TRBJ2-3; D gene ambiguous. Trimming left V 2 bases short and J 2 bases short, with 11 bases between. This CDR3 region has 15 residues. CDR1 and CDR2 from the germline V gene are MNHEY and SVGEGT. In DNA, the CDR3 is TGTGCCAGCAGTTACGCAGACCGAAACACAGATACGCAGTATTTT. Protein product: CASSYADRNTDTQYF.

CDR3 sequence: CSACGTGWRNEQFF. CDR3 bases: TGCAGTGCTTGCGGGACAGGGTGGAGGAATGAGCAGTTCTTC. The chain couples TRBV20-1 to TRBJ2-1, with 9 bases that match TRBD1. The CDR3 is 14 residues long. Germline loops: CDR1 DFQATT, CDR2 SNEGSKA (reference sequence). After removal of 5 bases from V and 7 bases from J, the junction contained 9 bases not matched to a gene.

This clonotype occurred many times. V usage is TRBV5-1 and J usage is TRBJ1-5; D is undetermined. The CDR3 has 15 amino acids. Trimming cost V 0 bases and J 5 bases, with 12 bases left between them. Germline lookup yields CDR1 SGHRS and CDR2 YFSETQ. CDR3 sequence: CASSLGTSKDQPQHF. CDR3 in DNA: TGCGCCAGCAGCTTGGGAACAAGTAAGGATCAGCCCCAGCATTTT.

In its sample, this clonotype was seen a few times. The rearrangement links TRBV7-9 to TRBJ2-2; TRBD2 matches 10 bases. Germline V gene data show CDR1 as SEHNR and CDR2 as FQNEAQ (reference sequence). The trim removed 2 bases at V and 3 bases at J, leaving 9 bases unmatched. The CDR3 covers 18 residues. The CDR3 here is CASSLNVAGGRDTGELFF. The CDR3, as DNA: TGTGCCAGCAGCTTAAACGTAGCGGGGGGCCGGGACACCGGGGAGCTGTTTTTT.

There are many counts of this clonotype. The genes are TRBV28 and TRBJ2-1, with D possibly being TRBD1 or TRBD2 (5 bases each). Deletions cut 3 bases from V and 3 bases from J, with 9 bases between. This CDR3 has 14 residues. CDR1 is MDHEN, CDR2 SYDVKM, per germline. In nucleotides, the CDR3 is TGTGCCAGCAGTTTTAGGGGAGTCTACAATGAGCAGTTCTTC. Protein product: CASSFRGVYNEQFF.

This clonotype was found a few times. The gene calls are TRBV7-2 and TRBJ2-4; 7 positions match TRBD1. The DNA end is a closer match to TRBJ2-7, so the J assignment may be wrong. The CDR3 runs to 15 residues. Germline-derived CDR1 and CDR2 are SGHTA and FQGNSA. The CDR3 sequence is CASSLTGDRVYEQYF. The CDR3 bases are TGTGCCAGCAGTCTTACAGGGGACCGGGTGTACGAGCAGTACTTC.

The table lists this clonotype with many counts. This chain links TRBV2 with TRBJ1-5; the match to TRBD1 covers 7 bases. This CDR3 is 13 amino acids long. CDR1 is SNHLY and CDR2 is FYNNEI in the germline V gene. V was pared by 3 bases and J by 5 bases, with 1 base of the junction left unmatched. The CDR3 here is CASSEDRYQPQHF. As DNA, the CDR3 is TGTGCCAGCAGTGAGGACAGGTATCAGCCCCAGCATTTT.

This clonotype was observed many times. The gene calls are TRBV20-1 and TRBJ1-5, with a tentative D call TRBD1 (5 bases). The CDR3 runs 15 residues. Germline V gene data show CDR1 as DFQATT and CDR2 as SNEGSKA (reference sequence). Trimming took 6 bases from V and 0 from J, leaving 15 bases between them. As DNA, the CDR3 is TGCAGTGCCCCCCTGGGGGGAAATAGCAATCAGCCCCAGCATTTT. Translation gives CSAPLGGNSNQPQHF.